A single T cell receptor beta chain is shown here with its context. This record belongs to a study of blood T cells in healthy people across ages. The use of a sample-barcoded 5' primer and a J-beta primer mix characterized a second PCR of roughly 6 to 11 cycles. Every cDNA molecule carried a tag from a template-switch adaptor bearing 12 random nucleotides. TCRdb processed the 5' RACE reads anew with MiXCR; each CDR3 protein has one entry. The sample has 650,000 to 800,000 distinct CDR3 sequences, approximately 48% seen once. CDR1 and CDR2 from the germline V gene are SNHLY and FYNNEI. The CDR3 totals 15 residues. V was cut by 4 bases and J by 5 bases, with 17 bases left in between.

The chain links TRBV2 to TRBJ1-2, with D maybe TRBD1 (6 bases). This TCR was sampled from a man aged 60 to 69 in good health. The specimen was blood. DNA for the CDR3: TGTGCCAGCAGTGCCGCGGACAGATTGTGGTATGGCTACACCTTC. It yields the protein CASSAADRLWYGYTF. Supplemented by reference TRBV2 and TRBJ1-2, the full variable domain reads EPEVTQTPSHQVTQMGQEVILRCVPISNHLYFYWYRQILGQKVEFLVSFYNNEISEKSEIFDDQFSVERPDGSNFTLKIRSTKLEDSAMYFCASSAADRLWYGYTFGSGTRLTVV.